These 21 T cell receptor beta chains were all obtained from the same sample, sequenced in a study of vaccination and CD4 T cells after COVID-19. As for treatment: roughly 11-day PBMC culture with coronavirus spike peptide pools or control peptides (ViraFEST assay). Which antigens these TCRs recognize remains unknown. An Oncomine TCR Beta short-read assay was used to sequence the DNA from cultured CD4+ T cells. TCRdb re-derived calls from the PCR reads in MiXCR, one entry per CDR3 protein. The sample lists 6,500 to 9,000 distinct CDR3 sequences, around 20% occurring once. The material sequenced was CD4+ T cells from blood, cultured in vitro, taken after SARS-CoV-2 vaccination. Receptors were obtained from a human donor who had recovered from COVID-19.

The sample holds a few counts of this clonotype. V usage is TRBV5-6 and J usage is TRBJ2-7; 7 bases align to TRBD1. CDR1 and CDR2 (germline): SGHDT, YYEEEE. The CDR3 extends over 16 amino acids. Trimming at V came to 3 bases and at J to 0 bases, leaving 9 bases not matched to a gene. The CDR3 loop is CASSSLGTAFSYEQYF. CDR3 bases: TGTGCCAGCAGCTCCCTTGGGACAGCGTTCTCCTACGAGCAGTACTTC.

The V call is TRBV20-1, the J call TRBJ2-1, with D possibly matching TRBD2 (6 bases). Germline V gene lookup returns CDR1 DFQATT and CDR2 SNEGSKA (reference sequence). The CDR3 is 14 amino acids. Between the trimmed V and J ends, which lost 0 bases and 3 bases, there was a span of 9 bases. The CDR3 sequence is CSARDSGRYNEQFF. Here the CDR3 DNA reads TGCAGTGCTAGAGATAGCGGCCGCTACAATGAGCAGTTCTTC.

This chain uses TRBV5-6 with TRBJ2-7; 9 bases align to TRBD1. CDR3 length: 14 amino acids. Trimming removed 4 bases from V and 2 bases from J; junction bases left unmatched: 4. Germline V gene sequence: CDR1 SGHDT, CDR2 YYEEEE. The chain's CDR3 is CASSPWDRAYEQYF. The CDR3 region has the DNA TGTGCCAGCAGCCCCTGGGACAGGGCCTACGAGCAGTACTTC.

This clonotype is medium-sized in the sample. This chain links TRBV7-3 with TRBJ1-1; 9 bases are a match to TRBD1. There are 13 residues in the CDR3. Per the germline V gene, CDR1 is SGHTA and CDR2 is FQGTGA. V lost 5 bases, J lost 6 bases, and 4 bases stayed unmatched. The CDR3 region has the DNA TGTGCCAGCAGCGTACAGGGGGCCTCTGAAGCTTTCTTT. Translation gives CASSVQGASEAFF.

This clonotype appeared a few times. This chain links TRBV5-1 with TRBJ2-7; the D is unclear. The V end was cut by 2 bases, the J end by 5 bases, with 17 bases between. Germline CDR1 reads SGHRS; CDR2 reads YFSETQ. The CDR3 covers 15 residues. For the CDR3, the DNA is TGCGCCAGCAGCTTCACCTCGGGTGGTCTCGACGAGCAGTACTTC. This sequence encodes CASSFTSGGLDEQYF.

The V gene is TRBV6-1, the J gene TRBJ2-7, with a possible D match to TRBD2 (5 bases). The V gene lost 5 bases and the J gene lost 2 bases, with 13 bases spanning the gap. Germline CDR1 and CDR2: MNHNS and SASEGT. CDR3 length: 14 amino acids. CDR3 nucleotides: TGTGCCAGCAGTCATACCGGGGTCACCTACGAGCAGTACTTC. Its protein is CASSHTGVTYEQYF.

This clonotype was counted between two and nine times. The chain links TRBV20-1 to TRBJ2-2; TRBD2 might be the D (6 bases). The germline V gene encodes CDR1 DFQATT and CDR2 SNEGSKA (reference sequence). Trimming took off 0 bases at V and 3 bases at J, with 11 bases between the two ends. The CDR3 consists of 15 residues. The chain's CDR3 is CSARDPGTDTGELFF. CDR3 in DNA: TGCAGTGCTAGAGATCCCGGGACTGACACCGGGGAGCTGTTTTTT.

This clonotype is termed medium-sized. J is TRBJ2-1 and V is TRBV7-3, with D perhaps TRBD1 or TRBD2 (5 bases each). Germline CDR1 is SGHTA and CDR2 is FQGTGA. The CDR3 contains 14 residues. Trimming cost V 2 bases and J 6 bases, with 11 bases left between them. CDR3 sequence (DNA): TGTGCCAGCAGCTTATTTGGGGGTAGCAATGAGCAGTTCTTC. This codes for CASSLFGGSNEQFF.

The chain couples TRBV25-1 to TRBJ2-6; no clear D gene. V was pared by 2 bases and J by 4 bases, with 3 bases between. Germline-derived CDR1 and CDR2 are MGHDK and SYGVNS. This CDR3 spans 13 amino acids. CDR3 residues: CASSETGANVLTF. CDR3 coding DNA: TGTGCCAGCAGTGAAACGGGGGCCAACGTCCTGACTTTC.

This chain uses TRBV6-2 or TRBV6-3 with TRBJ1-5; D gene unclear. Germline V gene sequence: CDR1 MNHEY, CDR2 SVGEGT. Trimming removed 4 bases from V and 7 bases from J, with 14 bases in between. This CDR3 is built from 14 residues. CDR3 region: CASSSPASGQPQHF. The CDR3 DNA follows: TGTGCCAGCAGTTCCCCAGCCTCCGGGCAGCCCCAGCATTTT.

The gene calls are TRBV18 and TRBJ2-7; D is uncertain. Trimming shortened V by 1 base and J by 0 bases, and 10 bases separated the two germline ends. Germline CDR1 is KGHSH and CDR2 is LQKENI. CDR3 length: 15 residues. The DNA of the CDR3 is TGTGCCAGCTCACCACTCACCTCGAGCTCCTACGAGCAGTACTTC. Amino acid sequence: CASSPLTSSSYEQYF.

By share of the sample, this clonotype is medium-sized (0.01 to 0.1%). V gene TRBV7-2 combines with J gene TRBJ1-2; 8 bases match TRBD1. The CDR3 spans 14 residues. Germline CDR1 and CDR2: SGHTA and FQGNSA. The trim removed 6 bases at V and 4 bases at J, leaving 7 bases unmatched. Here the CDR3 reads CASSRTGIGYGYTF. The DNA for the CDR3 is TGTGCCAGCAGTCGGACAGGGATTGGCTATGGCTACACCTTC.

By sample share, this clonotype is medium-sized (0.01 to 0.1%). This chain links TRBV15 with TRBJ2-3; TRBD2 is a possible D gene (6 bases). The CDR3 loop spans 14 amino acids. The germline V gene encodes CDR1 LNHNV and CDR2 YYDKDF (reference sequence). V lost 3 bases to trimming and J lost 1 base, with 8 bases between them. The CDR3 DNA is TGTGCCACCAGCAGGCGGAGGGGCACAGATACGCAGTATTTT. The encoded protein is CATSRRRGTDTQYF.

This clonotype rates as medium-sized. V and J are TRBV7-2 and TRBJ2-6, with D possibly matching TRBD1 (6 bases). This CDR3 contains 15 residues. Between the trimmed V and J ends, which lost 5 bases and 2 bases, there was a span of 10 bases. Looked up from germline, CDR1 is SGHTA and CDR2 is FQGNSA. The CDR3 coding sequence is TGTGCCAGCAGCCTACAGGGAGCTGGGGCCAACGTCCTGACTTTC. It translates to CASSLQGAGANVLTF.

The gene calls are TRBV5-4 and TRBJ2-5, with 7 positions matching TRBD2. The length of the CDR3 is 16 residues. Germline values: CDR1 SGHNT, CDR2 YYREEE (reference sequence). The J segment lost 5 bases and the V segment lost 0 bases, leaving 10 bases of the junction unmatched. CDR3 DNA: TGTGCCAGCAGCTTGGCCGGGCGGGGGAAGGGGGAGACCCAGTACTTC. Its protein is CASSLAGRGKGETQYF.

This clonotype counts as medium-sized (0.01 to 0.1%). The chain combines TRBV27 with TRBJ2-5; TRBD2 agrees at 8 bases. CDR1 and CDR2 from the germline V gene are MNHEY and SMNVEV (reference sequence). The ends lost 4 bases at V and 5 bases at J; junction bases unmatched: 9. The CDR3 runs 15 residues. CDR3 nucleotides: TGTGCCAGCAGTTCTGTAGCAGCGGGAGAGGAGACCCAGTACTTC. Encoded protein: CASSSVAAGEETQYF.

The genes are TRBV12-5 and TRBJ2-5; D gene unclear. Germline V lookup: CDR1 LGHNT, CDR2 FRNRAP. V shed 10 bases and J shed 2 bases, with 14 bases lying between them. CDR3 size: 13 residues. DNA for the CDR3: TGTGCTACCCGATTCGGGTCTCAAGAGACCCAGTACTTC. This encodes CATRFGSQETQYF.

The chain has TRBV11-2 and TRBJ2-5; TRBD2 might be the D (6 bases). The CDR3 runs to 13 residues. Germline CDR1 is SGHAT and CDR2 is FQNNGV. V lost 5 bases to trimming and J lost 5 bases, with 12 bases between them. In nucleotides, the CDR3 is TGTGCCAGCAGCCCCGCGGCGGGGGAGACCCAGTACTTC. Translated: CASSPAAGETQYF.

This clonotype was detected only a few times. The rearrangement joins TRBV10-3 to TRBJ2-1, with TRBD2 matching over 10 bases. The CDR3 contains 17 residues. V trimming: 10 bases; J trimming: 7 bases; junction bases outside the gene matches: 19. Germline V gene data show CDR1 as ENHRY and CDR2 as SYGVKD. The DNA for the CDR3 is TGTGCCACCAAGGCCCTAGCGGGGGCCCAACCTAAGAATGAGCAGTTCTTC. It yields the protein CATKALAGAQPKNEQFF.

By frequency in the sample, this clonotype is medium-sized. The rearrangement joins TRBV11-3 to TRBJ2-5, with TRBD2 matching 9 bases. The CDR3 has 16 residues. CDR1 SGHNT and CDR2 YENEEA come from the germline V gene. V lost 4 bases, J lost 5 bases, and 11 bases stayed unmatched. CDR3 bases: TGTGCCAGCAGCTCCAGGCTAGGCGGGGGGGAGGAGACCCAGTACTTC. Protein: CASSSRLGGGEETQYF.

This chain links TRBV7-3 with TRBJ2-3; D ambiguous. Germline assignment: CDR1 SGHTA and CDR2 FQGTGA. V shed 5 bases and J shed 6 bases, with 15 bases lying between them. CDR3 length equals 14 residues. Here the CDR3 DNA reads TGTGCCAGCAGCATAAGTAGGATCGGCGATACGCAGTATTTT. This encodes CASSISRIGDTQYF.